The sequence of this TCR beta chain was determined in a study of blood T cell repertoires in COVID-19. Study context: Italy, Spain and the United States were the sources of the convalescent and acute COVID-19 samples. Sample material is recorded as cDNA or gDNA derived from T cells, B-cell-depleted T cells, or PBMCs.

Germline CDR1 MDHEN, CDR2 SYDVKM. Unmatched junction bases numbered 6, after V lost 2 bases and J lost 7 bases. The CDR3 covers 15 residues. Per the original methods: Reference gene primer amplification yielded estimated nucleated cell counts. Profiling relied on immunoSEQ multiplex PCR, and the TCRdb table lists in-frame clones only, not all of them. Clone size and V and J calls were adopted from that table, with D and trimming inferred from the DNA. Of tens of thousands of clones listed, roughly 83% are singletons. This TCR came from a human donor in a cohort sampled during active COVID-19. Sequenced sample: peripheral blood. The V and J genes are TRBV28 and TRBJ1-5, with 9 bases that match TRBD1. CDR3 coding DNA: TGTGCCAGCAGTTTAAGATTACAGGGGGCACAGCCCCAGCATTTT. Protein: CASSLRLQGAQPQHF.